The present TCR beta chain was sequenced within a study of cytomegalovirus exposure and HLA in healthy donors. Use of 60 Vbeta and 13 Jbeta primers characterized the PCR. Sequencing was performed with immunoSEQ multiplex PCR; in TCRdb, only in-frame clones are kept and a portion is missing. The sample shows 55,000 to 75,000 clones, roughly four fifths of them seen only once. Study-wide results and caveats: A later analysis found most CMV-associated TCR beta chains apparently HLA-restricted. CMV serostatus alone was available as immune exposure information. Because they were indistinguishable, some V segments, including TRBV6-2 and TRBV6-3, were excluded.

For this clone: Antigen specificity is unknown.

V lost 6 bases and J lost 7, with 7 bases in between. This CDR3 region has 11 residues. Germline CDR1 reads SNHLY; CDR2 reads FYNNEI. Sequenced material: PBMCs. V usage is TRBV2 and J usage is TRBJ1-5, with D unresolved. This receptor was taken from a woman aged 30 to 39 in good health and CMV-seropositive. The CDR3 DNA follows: TGTGCCAGCAGGGCTTCCCAGCCCCAGCATTTT. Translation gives CASRASQPQHF.